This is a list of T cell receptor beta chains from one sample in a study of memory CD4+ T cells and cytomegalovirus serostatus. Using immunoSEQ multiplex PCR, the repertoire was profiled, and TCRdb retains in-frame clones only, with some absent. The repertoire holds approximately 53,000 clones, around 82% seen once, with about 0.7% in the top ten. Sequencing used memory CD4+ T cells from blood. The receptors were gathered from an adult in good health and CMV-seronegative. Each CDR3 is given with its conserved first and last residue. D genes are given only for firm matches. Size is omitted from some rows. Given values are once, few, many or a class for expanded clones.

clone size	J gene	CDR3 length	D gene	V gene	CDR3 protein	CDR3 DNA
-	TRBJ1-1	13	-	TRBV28	CASIGGPNTEAFF	TGTGCCAGCATAGGGGGTCCGAACACTGAAGCTTTCTTT
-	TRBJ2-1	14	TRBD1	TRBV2	CASKGTGGVNEQFF	TGTGCCAGCAAGGGGACAGGGGGTGTCAATGAGCAGTTCTTC
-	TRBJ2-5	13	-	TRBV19	CASSRANQETQYF	TGTGCCAGTAGTCGGGCTAACCAAGAGACCCAGTACTTC
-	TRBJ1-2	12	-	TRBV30	CAWSTQGWGYTF	TGTGCCTGGAGTACCCAAGGGTGGGGCTACACCTTC
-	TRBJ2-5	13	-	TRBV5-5	CASSLGNLETQYF	TGTGCCAGCAGCTTAGGGAACTTGGAGACCCAGTACTTC
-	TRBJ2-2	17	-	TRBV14	CASSQISRSGRTGELFF	TGTGCCAGCAGCCAAATCAGCCGGTCAGGGAGAACCGGGGAGCTGTTTTTT
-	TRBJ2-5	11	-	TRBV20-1	CSARNLETQYF	TGCAGTGCTAGAAATCTCGAGACCCAGTACTTC
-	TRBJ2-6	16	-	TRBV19	CASSAAQGSGANVLTF	TGTGCCAGTAGCGCGGCCCAGGGCTCTGGGGCCAACGTCCTGACTTTC
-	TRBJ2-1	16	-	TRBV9	CASSVRAGSSYNEQFF	TGTGCCAGCAGCGTACGGGCCGGGAGCTCCTACAATGAGCAGTTCTTC
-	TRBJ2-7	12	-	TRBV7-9	CASSLALGEQYF	TGTGCCAGCAGCTTAGCGCTAGGCGAGCAGTACTTC
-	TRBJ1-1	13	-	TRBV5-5	CASSLLWNTEAFF	TGTGCCAGCAGCTTATTATGGAACACTGAAGCTTTCTTT
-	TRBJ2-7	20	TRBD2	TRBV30	CAWTILLRTSGRRRCYEQYF	TGTGCCTGGACTATCTTATTAAGGACTAGCGGGAGAAGAAGGTGCTACGAGCAGTACTTC
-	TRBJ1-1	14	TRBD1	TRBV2	CASSVGTGRTEAFF	TGTGCCAGCAGTGTTGGGACAGGGCGCACTGAAGCTTTCTTT
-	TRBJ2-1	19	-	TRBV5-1	CASSLVGIGAPSSYNEQFF	TGCGCCAGCAGCTTGGTCGGAATTGGTGCCCCTAGCTCCTACAATGAGCAGTTCTTC
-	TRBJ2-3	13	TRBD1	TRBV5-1	CASSPGTGAMQYF	TGCGCCAGCAGCCCCGGGACAGGGGCAATGCAGTATTTT
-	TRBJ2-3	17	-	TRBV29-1	CSVEKGRPTVGTDTQYF	TGCAGCGTTGAAAAGGGGCGGCCCACGGTTGGCACAGATACGCAGTATTTT
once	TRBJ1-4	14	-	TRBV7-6	CASSLGYSREKLFF	TGTGCCAGCAGCTTAGGTTATTCCCGCGAAAAACTGTTTTTT
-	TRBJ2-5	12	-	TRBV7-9	CASSLNGETQYF	TGTGCCAGCAGCTTAAATGGTGAGACCCAGTACTTC
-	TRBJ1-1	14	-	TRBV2	CASKGNPSWAEAFF	TGTGCCAGCAAGGGAAACCCCTCCTGGGCTGAAGCTTTCTTT
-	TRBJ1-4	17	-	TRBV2	CASSEYPTAATNEKLFF	TGTGCCAGCAGTGAATACCCGACAGCCGCAACTAATGAAAAACTGTTTTTT
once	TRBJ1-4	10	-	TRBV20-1	CSASDEKLFF	TGCAGTGCCTCAGATGAAAAACTGTTTTTT
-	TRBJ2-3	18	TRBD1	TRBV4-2	CASSRVTGTGSREDTQYF	TGTGCCAGCAGCCGAGTCACCGGGACAGGGAGTCGAGAGGATACGCAGTATTTT
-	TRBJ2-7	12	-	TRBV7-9	CASSSSVTEQYF	TGTGCCAGCAGCTCGAGTGTTACCGAGCAGTACTTC
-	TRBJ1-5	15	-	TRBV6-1	CASGTEGGPNQPQHF	TGTGCCAGCGGCACTGAAGGGGGGCCGAATCAGCCCCAGCATTTT
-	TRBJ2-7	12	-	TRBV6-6	CASSFPPLTQYF	TGTGCCAGCAGCTTTCCTCCTCTAACGCAGTACTTC
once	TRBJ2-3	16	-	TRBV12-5	CASGDGGGLKTDTQYF	TGTGCTAGTGGCGATGGTGGTGGCTTGAAGACAGATACGCAGTATTTT
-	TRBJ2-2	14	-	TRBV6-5	CASSPFPGAGELFF	TGTGCCAGCAGCCCCTTCCCGGGGGCTGGGGAGCTGTTTTTT
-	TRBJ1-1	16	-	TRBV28	CASSFIPTGRSTEAFF	TGTGCCAGCAGTTTCATCCCAACAGGGAGGAGCACTGAAGCTTTCTTT
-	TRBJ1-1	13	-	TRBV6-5	CASRSGSFAEAFF	TGTGCCAGCAGGTCGGGGAGTTTCGCTGAAGCTTTCTTT
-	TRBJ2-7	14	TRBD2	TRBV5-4	CASSFSGRVGEQYF	TGTGCCAGCAGCTTTAGCGGGAGGGTGGGCGAGCAGTACTTC
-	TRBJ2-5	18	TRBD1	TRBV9	CASSVAPTGGVGKETQYF	TGTGCCAGCAGCGTAGCCCCGACAGGGGGCGTCGGGAAAGAGACCCAGTACTTC
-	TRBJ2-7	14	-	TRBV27	CASSLLGGDYEQYF	TGTGCCAGCAGTTTATTAGGAGGTGACTACGAGCAGTACTTC